A selection of T cell receptor beta chains follows, all from one sample in a study of blood T cell repertoires in COVID-19. TCRdb's table, derived via immunoSEQ multiplex PCR, lists solely in-frame clones and lacks some. The table shows under 300,000 clones, with around 84% occurring only once. Specimen: peripheral blood. These receptors were collected from a woman in her thirties or forties who had recovered from COVID-19. CDR3s include the opening cysteine and the closing phenylalanine or tryptophan. D genes are given only for firm matches.

D	V	J	CDR3
TRBD1	TRBV2	TRBJ2-7	CASSDYRGSSYEQYF
.	TRBV11-2	TRBJ1-5	CASSLHLQGNQPQHF
TRBD1	TRBV5-4	TRBJ1-6	CASSSGQGIIDSPLHF
TRBD1	TRBV19	TRBJ2-3	CASRSGQGATDTQYF
.	TRBV29-1	TRBJ1-1	CSVGVLEAENTEAFF
TRBD2	TRBV14	TRBJ2-5	CASSQGGLAVETQYF
TRBD1	TRBV11-3	TRBJ2-2	CASSYPRDRGLNTGELFF
.	TRBV7-9	TRBJ2-2	CASSLLIQGTSGGELFF
.	TRBV3-1/TRBV3-2	TRBJ1-5	CASSQGGGTSNQPQHF
TRBD1	TRBV5-1	TRBJ1-4	CASSLGPGTDNEKLFF
.	TRBV7-2	TRBJ2-3	CASSNSTGYTDTQYF
.	TRBV5-5	TRBJ1-1	CASSLQTLNTEAFF
.	TRBV3-1/TRBV3-2	TRBJ2-7	CASSQLWSEGEQYF
.	TRBV28	TRBJ1-4	CASSSAGLNEKLFF
.	TRBV27	TRBJ1-6	CASSSRGYNSPLHF
TRBD1	TRBV6-5	TRBJ1-6	CASKRQGASVSPLHF
.	TRBV15	TRBJ2-2	CATRREGTGELFF
.	TRBV12-3/TRBV12-4	TRBJ2-2	CASSRDTGELFF
.	TRBV4-1	TRBJ1-1	CASSHGLGGGEAFF
.	TRBV7-9	TRBJ2-5	CASSLARQNQETQYF
.	TRBV2	TRBJ1-2	CASSDVMGHGGYTF
TRBD1	TRBV3-1/TRBV3-2	TRBJ1-4	CASSQNPGQGLGKLFF
.	TRBV7-9	TRBJ2-1	CASSLGLRTLTDNEQFF
.	TRBV7-9	TRBJ1-5	CASSFYSGRGSNQPQHF
.	TRBV19	TRBJ1-3	CASSIQDGNTIYF
.	TRBV5-1	TRBJ2-7	CASSLVGGEGREQYF
TRBD1	TRBV7-9	TRBJ2-1	CASSSRDRVYNEQFF
.	TRBV7-8	TRBJ1-2	CASSAHQQLSYGYTF
.	TRBV5-8	TRBJ2-1	CASSPRGGQSNEQFF
.	TRBV6-5	TRBJ1-2	CASVAAGEGGYTF
TRBD1	TRBV11-2	TRBJ2-2	CASSFGTANTGELFF
.	TRBV2	TRBJ2-5	CASSFGVSGETQYF
TRBD2	TRBV5-4	TRBJ2-3	CASSFWTSGGGYTDTQYF
.	TRBV7-2	TRBJ1-2	CASSLGGIVYGYTF
.	TRBV19	TRBJ1-1	CASSRTPNTEAFF
.	TRBV3-1/TRBV3-2	TRBJ1-1	CASSHLRGNTEAFF
.	TRBV6-5	TRBJ1-2	CATRDFGDYGYTF
TRBD1	TRBV7-8	TRBJ1-1	CASSLAAPGGEAFF
TRBD1	TRBV10-3	TRBJ2-7	CAIRLTGVNEQYF
TRBD1	TRBV5-4	TRBJ1-1	CASRIDRGGEAFF
.	TRBV21-1	TRBJ1-4	CASRNRGLNEKLFF
.	TRBV29-1	TRBJ2-3	CSVERGNTDTQYF
TRBD2	TRBV5-1	TRBJ2-3	CASSLAGGGRDTQYF
.	TRBV5-1	TRBJ2-1	CASSLAGGLDKEQFF
.	TRBV2	TRBJ2-7	CASRFKLYEQYF
.	TRBV4-1	TRBJ1-1	CASSQAAGGAPEAFF
.	TRBV2	TRBJ2-6	CASSDRSGANVLTF
TRBD1	TRBV10-3	TRBJ2-3	CAISESPGQGTTDTQYF
.	TRBV27	TRBJ2-7	CASSYGTGISYEQYF
.	TRBV14	TRBJ1-1	CASSQVQGSNTEAFF
TRBD2	TRBV18	TRBJ2-1	CASSGLRGVYDEQFF
.	TRBV7-6	TRBJ2-7	CASSLGSLGDIRSYEQYF
.	TRBV6-5	TRBJ2-5	CASRETGPGETQYF
TRBD1	TRBV19	TRBJ1-2	CASSAPGQGVYGYTF
TRBD1	TRBV19	TRBJ1-3	CASKGQDISGNTIYF
TRBD2	TRBV5-5	TRBJ2-2	CASSLESGGTGELFF
.	TRBV2	TRBJ1-2	CASSEEDRLYGYTF
.	TRBV2	TRBJ1-3	CASSEIGGFDGNTIYF
TRBD1	TRBV18	TRBJ1-1	CASSPDLQGWSTEAFF
.	TRBV11-3	TRBJ2-7	CASSLRGGSYEQYF